The source of this T cell receptor beta chain is a study of T cell repertoires in cytomegalovirus infection. About the study: Indications of both CMV infection and matching HLA type were provided by public TCR beta signatures.

The CDR3 spans 14 residues. V shed 5 bases and J shed 4 bases, with 12 bases lying between them. Per germline, CDR1 SGHTA and CDR2 FQGNSA. This clonotype was seen many times. Its antigen is not known. TCRdb ran MiXCR on the reads and lists one entry per CDR3 protein. The repertoire holds fewer than 550,000 distinct CDR3 sequences, approximately 26% seen once, with less than 15% in the top ten. Study-wide findings and caveats: Identification of carriers of CMV plus the relevant HLA was achieved through cumulative public TCR beta family frequency. HLA-C-restricted CMV clonotypes gave the most frequent clonotype in two of eight donors.

This sequence was found in a human donor in good health (CMV status not recorded). Some clones in this sample may be carry-over from other donors' samples. Sequenced input: PBMCs. This chain links TRBV7-2 with TRBJ2-1; no reliable D call. CDR3 residues: CASSRDIEYNEQFF. DNA of the CDR3: TGTGCCAGCAGCAGAGACATAGAATACAATGAGCAGTTCTTC.